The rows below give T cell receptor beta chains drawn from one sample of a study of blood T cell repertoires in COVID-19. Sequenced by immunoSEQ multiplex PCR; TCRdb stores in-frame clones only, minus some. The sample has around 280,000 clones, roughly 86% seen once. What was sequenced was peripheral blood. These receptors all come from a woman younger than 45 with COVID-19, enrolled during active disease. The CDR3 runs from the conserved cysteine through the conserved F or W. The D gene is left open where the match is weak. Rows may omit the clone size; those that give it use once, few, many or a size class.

cdr3_nt: TGTGCCAGCAGTCGACTCGGGACAGGGGAGGCCACCGGGGAGCTGTTTTTT
cdr3_aa: CASSRLGTGEATGELFF
d_call: TRBD1
clone_size: -
v_call: TRBV25-1
j_call: TRBJ2-2

cdr3_nt: TGTGCCAGCAGTTTTGGGCAGGGGACTGAGCAGTTCTTC
cdr3_aa: CASSFGQGTEQFF
d_call: -
clone_size: -
v_call: TRBV12-3/TRBV12-4
j_call: TRBJ2-1

cdr3_nt: TGCGCCAGCAGTTATCCTAGGGACAGGGGGGATGAAACTACGCAGTATTTT
cdr3_aa: CASSYPRDRGDETTQYF
d_call: TRBD1
clone_size: -
v_call: TRBV23-1
j_call: TRBJ2-3

cdr3_nt: TGCAGCGCGTACACAATAAACACTGAAGCTTTCTTT
cdr3_aa: CSAYTINTEAFF
d_call: -
clone_size: -
v_call: TRBV29-1
j_call: TRBJ1-1

cdr3_nt: TGTGCCAGCAGTTTATCCGAGGGGGACCAGTACTTC
cdr3_aa: CASSLSEGDQYF
d_call: -
clone_size: -
v_call: TRBV28
j_call: TRBJ2-5

cdr3_nt: TGTGCCAGCAGTTATGGCTCTGGGACAGGAGGTTACGAGCAGTACTTC
cdr3_aa: CASSYGSGTGGYEQYF
d_call: TRBD1
clone_size: -
v_call: TRBV6-2/TRBV6-3
j_call: TRBJ2-7

cdr3_nt: TGTGCCACCAGCAACGGGCGGGGGTATCACTACGAGCAGTACTTC
cdr3_aa: CATSNGRGYHYEQYF
d_call: TRBD2
clone_size: -
v_call: TRBV15
j_call: TRBJ2-7

cdr3_nt: TGTGCCATCAGTGAGGGGGGACAGGGCTACGAGCAGTACTTC
cdr3_aa: CAISEGGQGYEQYF
d_call: TRBD1
clone_size: -
v_call: TRBV10-3
j_call: TRBJ2-7

cdr3_nt: TGTGCCAGCTCCCTAGGACAGGATAGCAATCAGCCCCAGCATTTT
cdr3_aa: CASSLGQDSNQPQHF
d_call: TRBD1
clone_size: -
v_call: TRBV18
j_call: TRBJ1-5

cdr3_nt: TGTGCCAGCAAGAGTAGGGAGGGGGGAGAGACCCAGTACTTC
cdr3_aa: CASKSREGGETQYF
d_call: -
clone_size: -
v_call: TRBV19
j_call: TRBJ2-5

cdr3_nt: TGTGCCAGCAGCTGGTCGGGACTAGCGATCAATGAGCAGTTCTTC
cdr3_aa: CASSWSGLAINEQFF
d_call: TRBD2
clone_size: -
v_call: TRBV5-6
j_call: TRBJ2-1

cdr3_nt: TGTGCCAGCAGCTTGGACGCGGGGGGGTACAATGAGCAGTTCTTC
cdr3_aa: CASSLDAGGYNEQFF
d_call: TRBD2
clone_size: -
v_call: TRBV5-4
j_call: TRBJ2-1

cdr3_nt: TGCGCCAGCAGCCAAGGAGTCGGAGGACAGGGGTATGGCTACACCTTC
cdr3_aa: CASSQGVGGQGYGYTF
d_call: TRBD1
clone_size: -
v_call: TRBV4-1
j_call: TRBJ1-2

cdr3_nt: TGTGCCAGTAGCCTCGGTCGGGAGGTAGAAGCTTTCTTT
cdr3_aa: CASSLGREVEAFF
d_call: -
clone_size: once
v_call: TRBV19
j_call: TRBJ1-1

cdr3_nt: TGTGCCAGCAGTTTTAGAGGGGGCGCAGTTGGCTACACCTTC
cdr3_aa: CASSFRGGAVGYTF
d_call: TRBD1
clone_size: -
v_call: TRBV27
j_call: TRBJ1-2

cdr3_nt: TGCGCCAGCAGCTTGGTTGGGCAGGGGCCGACTGAAGCTTTCTTT
cdr3_aa: CASSLVGQGPTEAFF
d_call: -
clone_size: -
v_call: TRBV5-1
j_call: TRBJ1-1

cdr3_nt: TGCGCCAGCAGCGGCAGGAACCAAGAGACCCAGTACTTC
cdr3_aa: CASSGRNQETQYF
d_call: -
clone_size: -
v_call: TRBV5-1
j_call: TRBJ2-5

cdr3_nt: TGTGCCAGCAGCTTGAAACGGTCCCCCACAGATACGCAGTATTTT
cdr3_aa: CASSLKRSPTDTQYF
d_call: -
clone_size: -
v_call: TRBV5-4
j_call: TRBJ2-3

cdr3_nt: TGTGCCAGCCGTCGGGGGGCCTATAATTCACCCCTCCACTTT
cdr3_aa: CASRRGAYNSPLHF
d_call: -
clone_size: -
v_call: TRBV7-6
j_call: TRBJ1-6

cdr3_nt: TGTGCCAGCAGGACAGGACCGGGGATCGATGAGCAGTTCTTC
cdr3_aa: CASRTGPGIDEQFF
d_call: -
clone_size: -
v_call: TRBV27
j_call: TRBJ2-1

cdr3_nt: TGCGCCAGCAGCCCGCAGACAGTACCCTCTGGGGCCAACGTCCTGACTTTC
cdr3_aa: CASSPQTVPSGANVLTF
d_call: -
clone_size: -
v_call: TRBV5-1
j_call: TRBJ2-6

cdr3_nt: TGTGCCTGGAGTGGGGAGGGCCCAGTGTACTATGGCTACACCTTC
cdr3_aa: CAWSGEGPVYYGYTF
d_call: -
clone_size: -
v_call: TRBV30
j_call: TRBJ1-2

cdr3_nt: TGTGCCAGCCGCACGACAGACCTCATGAACACTGAAGCTTTCTTT
cdr3_aa: CASRTTDLMNTEAFF
d_call: -
clone_size: -
v_call: TRBV6-4
j_call: TRBJ1-1

cdr3_nt: TGTGCCAGCAGTTACACCCAGACAGGGGAGGGGTATGGCTACACCTTC
cdr3_aa: CASSYTQTGEGYGYTF
d_call: TRBD1
clone_size: -
v_call: TRBV6-5
j_call: TRBJ1-2

cdr3_nt: TGCAGCGTTGAGAGCCGAAGGGGGCTTACAGATACGCAGTATTTT
cdr3_aa: CSVESRRGLTDTQYF
d_call: TRBD1
clone_size: -
v_call: TRBV29-1
j_call: TRBJ2-3

cdr3_nt: TGTGCCAGCAGTTCCGCCGGGACCGGGGCGGGGGAGCAGTACTTC
cdr3_aa: CASSSAGTGAGEQYF
d_call: -
clone_size: -
v_call: TRBV27
j_call: TRBJ2-7

cdr3_nt: TGTGCCAGCAGCTCTAGCGGGGTACACGAGCAGTACTTC
cdr3_aa: CASSSSGVHEQYF
d_call: TRBD2
clone_size: -
v_call: TRBV5-4
j_call: TRBJ2-7